Below, 8 T cell receptor beta chains from the same sample are listed, as sequenced in a study of shared clonotypes between healthy human individuals. Naive CD8 cells comprised CD45RO-negative, CCR7-positively selected cells, excluding terminally differentiated effector memory CD45RA+ cells. This table comes from immunoSEQ multiplex PCR, and its TCRdb copy is limited to in-frame clones, with some not included. Among roughly 550,000 clones listed, around 95% were seen once. The sequencing sample was made of naive CD8+ T cells sorted from blood. Source of these receptors: a woman in her thirties in good health.

The chain couples TRBV9 to TRBJ2-1; D is possibly TRBD1 (5 bases). Germline V CDR1 and CDR2: SGDLS, YYNGEE. The CDR3 has 15 amino acids. Trimming took 3 bases from V and 10 from J, leaving 20 bases between them. The CDR3 nucleotides read TGTGCCAGCAGCGCCCCCAGGGTATGGACAAAAGAGCAGTTCTTC. Protein: CASSAPRVWTKEQFF. Together with reference TRBV9 and TRBJ2-1, the CDR3 gives the full variable domain: DSGVTQTPKHLITATGQRVTLRCSPRSGDLSVYWYQQSLDQGLQFLIQYYNGEERAKGNILERFSAQQFPDLHSELNLSSLELGDSALYFCASSAPRVWTKEQFFGPGTRLTVL.

The genes are TRBV20-1 and TRBJ1-2; D gene uncertain. Germline lookup yields CDR1 DFQATT and CDR2 SNEGSKA (reference sequence). Trimming took off 4 bases at V and 7 bases at J, with 7 bases between the two ends. The CDR3 runs to 10 residues. The CDR3 DNA follows: TGCAGTGCTACCCTATCTGGCTACACCTTC. Protein product: CSATLSGYTF.

This chain joins TRBV2 and TRBJ2-7, with D tentatively TRBD1 (5 bases). The CDR3 has 14 amino acids. The germline V gene encodes CDR1 SNHLY and CDR2 FYNNEI. The V end was cut by 6 bases, the J end by 5 bases, with 17 bases between. CDR3 sequence: CASRPIQGTDEQYF. In nucleotides, the CDR3 is TGTGCCAGCAGGCCGATCCAGGGAACAGACGAGCAGTACTTC.

Concerning this clone: Additional DNA sequences in this sample encode the identical CDR3. The DNA for the CDR3 is TGTGCCAGCAGTGAAGGCGGCAGCTACTACGAGCAGTACTTC. Amino acid sequence: CASSEGGSYYEQYF. V is TRBV6-1 and J is TRBJ2-7; D gene unclear. Germline assignment: CDR1 MNHNS and CDR2 SASEGT. CDR3 size: 14 residues. V was shortened by 1 base and J by 3 bases, with 10 bases between the two germline ends.

The chain employs TRBV10-1 and TRBJ2-1; 9 bases agree with TRBD2. The germline gives CDR1 WNHNN, CDR2 SYGVQD (reference sequence). The CDR3 extends over 16 amino acids. J gave up 2 bases and V 2 bases, and 4 bases lay outside the gene matches. CDR3 region: CASSEHVAGAYNEQFF. CDR3 DNA: TGCGCCAGCAGTGAGCATGTAGCGGGGGCCTACAATGAGCAGTTCTTC.

The chain joins TRBV4-2 to TRBJ2-2, with TRBD2 identical over 12 bases. The CDR3 spans 17 residues. V was pared by 3 bases and J by 4 bases, with 6 bases of the junction left unmatched. The germline gives CDR1 LGHNA, CDR2 YNFKEQ. CDR3 amino acids: CASSQELAGGRTGELFF. CDR3 in DNA: TGTGCCAGCAGCCAGGAGCTAGCGGGAGGGCGCACCGGGGAGCTGTTTTTT.

The chain couples TRBV30 to TRBJ2-7; D is unresolved. This CDR3 has 11 residues. V lost 1 base, J lost 3 bases, and 4 bases lay in between. Per germline, CDR1 GTSNPN and CDR2 SVGIG (reference sequence). The CDR3 here is CAWSAHYEQYF. The DNA for the CDR3 is TGTGCCTGGAGTGCCCACTACGAGCAGTACTTC.

The chain has TRBV6-6 and TRBJ2-1; D uncertain. Germline loops: CDR1 MNHNY, CDR2 SVGAGI (reference sequence). CDR3 length equals 13 residues. V lost 7 bases and J 2 bases, leaving 9 bases between the germline ends. The DNA of the CDR3 is TGTGCCAGCACCCCGGACCCCTACAATGAGCAGTTCTTC. As protein: CASTPDPYNEQFF.